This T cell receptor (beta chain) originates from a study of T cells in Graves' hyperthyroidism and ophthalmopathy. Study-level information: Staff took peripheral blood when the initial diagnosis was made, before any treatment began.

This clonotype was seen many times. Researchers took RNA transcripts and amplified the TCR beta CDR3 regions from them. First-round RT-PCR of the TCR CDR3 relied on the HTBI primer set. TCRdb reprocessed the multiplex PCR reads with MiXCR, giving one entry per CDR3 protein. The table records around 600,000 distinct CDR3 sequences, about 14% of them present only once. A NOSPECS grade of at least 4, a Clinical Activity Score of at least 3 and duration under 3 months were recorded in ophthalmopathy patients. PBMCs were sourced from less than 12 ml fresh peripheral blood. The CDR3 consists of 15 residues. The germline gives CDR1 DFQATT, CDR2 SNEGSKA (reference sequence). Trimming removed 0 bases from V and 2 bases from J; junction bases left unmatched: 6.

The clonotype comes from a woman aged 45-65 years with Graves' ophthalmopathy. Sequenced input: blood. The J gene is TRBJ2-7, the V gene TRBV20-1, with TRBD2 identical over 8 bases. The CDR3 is CSARDVLAGTYEQYF. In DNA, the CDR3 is TGCAGTGCTAGAGATGTGTTAGCGGGAACCTACGAGCAGTACTTC.